The 8 T cell receptor beta chains below all came from one sample that was sequenced in a study of identical twins. TCRdb re-analysed the 5' RACE reads in MiXCR, keeping a single row per CDR3 protein. The table lists just over 500,000 distinct CDR3 sequences, approximately 22% of them singletons. Separately, the same data were catalogued under a study of T cells expressing NK-cell markers.

What was sequenced was CD4+ T cells sorted from blood. These receptors were collected from a woman in her late teens or twenties in good health.

Concerning this clonotype: At one of its ends the junction is not consistent with the germline gene, which may arise from a read error. The chain uses TRBV2 and TRBJ2-1, with 7 bases fitting TRBD1. CDR1 and CDR2 from the germline V gene are SNHLY and FYNNEI. The CDR3 has 18 amino acids. This CDR3 is CACSRTGVSTSSYNEQFF. CDR3 sequence (DNA): TGTGCCTGCAGTCGGACAGGAGTATCGACCAGCTCCTACAATGAGCAGTTCTTC.

This clonotype showed up just a few times. The gene calls are TRBV29-1 and TRBJ2-1; TRBD2 aligns across 14 bases. The CDR3 is 15 amino acids. Germline V gene lookup returns CDR1 SQVTM and CDR2 ANQGSEA. V lost 5 bases and J lost 8; bases outside the gene matches: 8. The CDR3 region is CSVFTGTSGGHEQFF. The CDR3 region has the DNA TGCAGCGTTTTTACCGGGACTAGCGGGGGCCATGAGCAGTTCTTC.

This clonotype was observed a few times. The chain recombines TRBV11-2 with TRBJ2-3, with 7 bases fitting TRBD2. The J segment lost 2 bases and the V segment lost 1 base, leaving 6 bases of the junction unmatched. The CDR3 length is 16 residues. The germline V gene encodes CDR1 SGHAT and CDR2 FQNNGV. The CDR3: CASSLGGGSHTDTQYF. CDR3 bases: TGTGCCAGCAGCTTAGGGGGGGGATCCCACACAGATACGCAGTATTTT.

The chain has TRBV5-1 and TRBJ2-1; D remains unclear. V lost 0 bases and J 3 bases, leaving 16 bases between the germline ends. This CDR3 comprises 17 residues. The V gene's germline CDR1 is SGHRS and CDR2 YFSETQ. The chain's CDR3 is CASSLDRALSVYNEQFF. The CDR3 region has the DNA TGCGCCAGCAGCTTGGATCGGGCTCTCTCAGTCTACAATGAGCAGTTCTTC.

DNA for the CDR3: TGCAGTGCTAGCCAGCGGGGGGGCATGGATACGCAGTATTTT. This gives the protein CSASQRGGMDTQYF. J is TRBJ2-3 and V is TRBV20-1, with 10 nucleotides matching TRBD2. Germline V lookup: CDR1 DFQATT, CDR2 SNEGSKA (reference sequence). Losses at the gene ends were 3 bases for V and 6 bases for J; bases not matched to a gene: 6. The CDR3 length is 14 residues.

This clonotype was observed a handful of times. V gene TRBV12-3 or TRBV12-4 combines with J gene TRBJ2-3; the D is unclear. Deletions cut 5 bases from V and 7 bases from J, with 7 bases between. CDR3 size: 11 residues. The CDR3 sequence is CASSKRNTQYF. DNA for the CDR3: TGTGCCAGCAGTAAGAGGAATACGCAGTATTTT.

This clonotype was counted a few times. This chain uses TRBV6-6 with TRBJ1-1; unclear D gene. CDR1 is MNHNY and CDR2 is SVGAGI in the germline V gene (reference sequence). CDR3 size: 12 residues. V lost 2 bases, J lost 6 bases, and 7 bases lay in between. For the CDR3, the DNA is TGTGCCAGCAGTTACGAGACGGCTGAAGCTTTCTTT. Amino acids: CASSYETAEAFF.

In this sample, this clonotype turned up many times. The rearrangement links TRBV5-1 to TRBJ1-3; no definite D call. CDR1 is SGHRS and CDR2 is YFSETQ in the germline V gene. V lost 4 bases to trimming and J lost 1 base, with 12 bases between them. The CDR3 covers 15 residues. The CDR3 region is CASSRDMGSGNTIYF. The CDR3 DNA sequence: TGCGCCAGCAGCCGGGATATGGGTTCTGGAAACACCATATATTTT.